This T cell receptor beta chain was recorded in a study of CD8 T cells in ankylosing spondylitis. Whole-study results and caveats: Clones linked to the disease showed a CD8+ phenotype. They occurred at relatively low frequencies in peripheral blood.

CDR1 KGHSH and CDR2 LQKENI come from the germline V gene. V shed 2 bases and J shed 9 bases, with 5 bases lying between them. This CDR3 region has 11 residues. This clonotype was detected ten times or more. The antigen remains undetermined. TCR beta libraries were made by quantitative 5'-RACE with molecular barcodes. A single record per CDR3 protein comes from TCRdb applying MiXCR to the 5' RACE reads. The data contain fewer than 250,000 distinct CDR3 sequences, roughly a tenth of them singletons. The chain recombines TRBV18 with TRBJ2-1; D gene unclear. The receptor was isolated from a male donor with ankylosing spondylitis or in good health (not recorded which). Sequenced sample: blood, either unsorted or a sorted T cell fraction (not recorded which). The CDR3 DNA sequence: TGTGCCAGCTCACCAGTCGCTGAGCAGTTCTTC. Protein sequence: CASSPVAEQFF.